The 28 T cell receptor beta chains below were found in one sample sequenced in a study of blood T cells in healthy people across ages. A sample-barcoded 5' primer and a J-beta primer mix were used in a second PCR of roughly 7 to 11 cycles. TCRdb processed the 5' RACE reads anew with MiXCR; each CDR3 protein has one entry. The repertoire has 1.6 million or so distinct CDR3 sequences, around 35% of them found once; the top ten carry about 10%. Sequences were obtained from blood. The receptors derive from a woman younger than 45 in good health.

This chain connects TRBV24-1 to TRBJ2-4, with D possibly TRBD2 on 6 matching bases. The end of the DNA aligns better with TRBJ2-5, so the J call may be wrong. The CDR3 covers 13 residues. Per germline, CDR1 KGHDR and CDR2 SFDVKD. Written as DNA, the CDR3 is TGTGCCACCAGTGAAGAGGGAGGAGAGACCCAGTACTTC. This translates into CATSEEGGETQYF.

The chain links TRBV9 to TRBJ2-1; 8 bases fit TRBD2. The CDR3 contains 15 residues. V shed 4 bases, J shed 1 base, and the junction held 4 bases outside the gene matches. The germline V gene encodes CDR1 SGDLS and CDR2 YYNGEE. The DNA for the CDR3 is TGTGCCAGCAGCCGGGGGGGGGCTTCCTACAATGAGCAGTTCTTC. Its translation is CASSRGGASYNEQFF.

V gene TRBV20-1 combines with J gene TRBJ2-4; D is unclear. Germline CDR1 and CDR2: DFQATT and SNEGSKA (reference sequence). CDR3 length: 11 amino acids. V gave up 6 bases and J gave up 15 bases, with 18 bases separating them. DNA of the CDR3: TGCAGTGCATGGGATACGAGGCTTCGGTACTTC. Translating gives CSAWDTRLRYF.

The rearrangement uses TRBV20-1 and TRBJ2-5, with TRBD1 matching over 8 bases. Germline V gene lookup returns CDR1 DFQATT and CDR2 SNEGSKA (reference sequence). V lost 5 bases to trimming and J lost 5 bases; unmatched junction nucleotides: 13. The CDR3 spans 15 residues. CDR3 DNA sequence: TGCAGTGCTCCCCATAGAGGCAGGGGGCTGGAGACCCAGTACTTC. It codes for CSAPHRGRGLETQYF.

This chain connects TRBV27 to TRBJ1-5; 9 bases align to TRBD1. The ends lost 6 bases at V and 7 bases at J; junction bases unmatched: 10. Per germline, CDR1 MNHEY and CDR2 SMNVEV (reference sequence). This CDR3 is 15 amino acids long. CDR3 sequence reads: CASRTGTGRFQPQHF. The CDR3 coding sequence is TGTGCCAGCAGAACCGGGACAGGGAGGTTCCAGCCCCAGCATTTT.

V usage is TRBV20-1 and J usage is TRBJ1-4, with unresolved D. Trimming removed 0 bases from V and 6 bases from J, with 5 bases in between. The CDR3 is 12 amino acids. Germline V gene data show CDR1 as DFQATT and CDR2 as SNEGSKA (reference sequence). In DNA, the CDR3 is TGCAGTGCTAGAGAGACTTATGAAAAACTGTTTTTT. Its translation is CSARETYEKLFF.

This clonotype occurred a few times. The junction does not match germline at one end; this may be a read error. The chain joins TRBV6-2 or TRBV6-3 to TRBJ2-6; D is perhaps TRBD1 (5 bases). The CDR3 has 16 amino acids. Germline V CDR1 and CDR2: MNHEY, SVGEGT. CDR3 sequence: CASSYSRISGASVLTF. CDR3 in DNA: TGTGCCAGCAGTTACTCAAGAATCTCTGGGGCCAGCGTCCTGACTTTC.

This clonotype was seen a few times. V usage is TRBV28 and J usage is TRBJ2-1, with a possible D match to TRBD2 (5 bases). V lost 7 bases, J lost 4 bases, and 11 bases lay in between. This CDR3 contains 13 residues. Germline V gives CDR1 MDHEN, CDR2 SYDVKM. The CDR3 nucleotides are TGTGCCAGCATCGGGGTTCCTTACAATGAGCAGTTCTTC. It encodes CASIGVPYNEQFF.

There are a few counts of this clonotype. The chain carries TRBV5-1 and TRBJ2-1; 15 bases match TRBD2. The CDR3 loop spans 16 amino acids. Per the germline V gene, CDR1 is SGHRS and CDR2 is YFSETQ. The V segment lost 4 bases and the J segment 7 bases; nucleotides outside the gene matches: 6. CDR3 in amino acids: CASSVGLAGGENEQFF. Here the CDR3 DNA reads TGCGCCAGCAGCGTAGGACTAGCGGGAGGGGAGAATGAGCAGTTCTTC. The full variable domain, its missing parts supplied by reference TRBV5-1 and TRBJ2-1, is KAGVTQTPRYLIKTRGQQVTLSCSPISGHRSVSWYQQTPGQGLQFLFEYFSETQRNKGNFPGRFSGRQFSNSRSEMNVSTLELGDSALYLCASSVGLAGGENEQFFGPGTRLTVL.

The chain joins TRBV5-5 to TRBJ1-2, with 7 positions matching TRBD1. With V trimmed by 8 bases and J by 4 bases, 5 bases remained unmatched. CDR1 SGHKS and CDR2 YYEKEE come from the germline V gene (reference sequence). The CDR3 has 12 amino acids. CDR3 amino acids: CASGQELYGYTF. CDR3 nucleotide sequence: TGTGCCAGTGGACAGGAACTCTATGGCTACACCTTC.

The chain employs TRBV12-3 or TRBV12-4 and TRBJ2-5; no clear D gene. The CDR3 runs 12 residues. Trimming removed 6 bases from V and 4 bases from J, with 9 bases in between. CDR3 protein: CASSPRIETQYF. CDR3 DNA: TGTGCCAGCAGCCCCAGGATAGAGACCCAGTACTTC.

The chain recombines TRBV30 with TRBJ1-2; 8 nucleotides line up with TRBD1. With 4 bases clipped from V and 4 bases from J, the junction kept 5 bases outside the gene matches. In germline, CDR1 is GTSNPN, CDR2 SVGIG (reference sequence). The CDR3 runs 13 residues. CDR3 coding DNA: TGTGCCTGGACTGGCAGGGGGCTCTATGGCTACACCTTC. It encodes CAWTGRGLYGYTF.

This clonotype was seen only a few times. The chain uses TRBV6-6 and TRBJ1-1; D might be TRBD1 (5 bases). Germline assignment: CDR1 MNHNY and CDR2 SVGAGI (reference sequence). Trimming cost V 2 bases and J 2 bases, with 12 bases left between them. CDR3 length: 15 amino acids. Here the CDR3 reads CASSYLTGLNTEAFF. The CDR3 DNA follows: TGTGCCAGCAGTTACCTTACAGGACTCAACACTGAAGCTTTCTTT.

The DNA of the CDR3 is TGTGCCAGCAGTTTAAGGGGGCCCGGGAACACTGAAGCTTTCTTT. It encodes CASSLRGPGNTEAFF. The gene calls are TRBV27 and TRBJ1-1; 7 nucleotides align to TRBD1. The CDR3 loop spans 15 amino acids. CDR1 MNHEY and CDR2 SMNVEV come from the germline V gene (reference sequence). Trimming took 2 bases from V and 1 from J; bases not matched to a gene: 4.

The chain uses TRBV6-5 and TRBJ1-6; no firm D call. Trimming took off 7 bases at V and 7 bases at J, with 11 bases between the two ends. The CDR3 has 13 amino acids. CDR1 and CDR2 (germline): MNHEY, SVGAGI. The CDR3 protein is CASNSGGNSPLHF. The DNA of the CDR3 is TGTGCCAGCAACTCCGGAGGCAATTCACCCCTCCACTTT.

The gene calls are TRBV3-1 and TRBJ1-2; D may be TRBD1 (5 bases). This CDR3 region has 13 residues. The V gene's germline CDR1 is LGHDT and CDR2 YNNKEL (reference sequence). Trimming stripped 3 bases from V and 8 bases from J, with 13 bases between. The DNA of the CDR3 is TGTGCCAGCAGCCATTTCCCGGGGGAAGGCTACACCTTC. This gives the protein CASSHFPGEGYTF.

This clonotype showed up just a few times. The CDR3 region has the DNA TGCGCCAGCAGCTACCGCCAGAATTCACCCCTCCACTTT. It specifies CASSYRQNSPLHF. The chain couples TRBV5-1 to TRBJ1-6; no clear D gene. The germline V gene has CDR1 SGHRS and CDR2 YFSETQ. V was pared by 3 bases and J by 7 bases, with 8 bases between. The CDR3 totals 13 residues.

The chain couples TRBV18 to TRBJ2-2; D call uncertain. Germline CDR1 reads KGHSH; CDR2 reads LQKENI. The CDR3 is 15 residues long. V gave up 2 bases and J gave up 1 base, with 8 bases separating them. The CDR3 sequence is CASSPGRMNTGELFF. In nucleotides, the CDR3 is TGTGCCAGCTCACCAGGACGGATGAACACCGGGGAGCTGTTTTTT.

CDR3 nucleotide sequence: TGTGCCAGCAGCCAAGGTCTCCTAGCGGGAGGAAACACAGATACGCAGTATTTT. Translation: CASSQGLLAGGNTDTQYF. The chain is built from TRBV3-1 and TRBJ2-3; 11 bases map to TRBD2. V gave up 1 base and J gave up 2 bases; unmatched junction bases: 8. The CDR3 has 18 residues. Germline CDR1 is LGHDT and CDR2 is YNNKEL (reference sequence).

In this sample, this clonotype turned up a few times. This CDR3 reads CASLGTGGTDTQYF. CDR3 DNA: TGTGCCAGTTTGGGGACAGGGGGTACAGATACGCAGTATTTT. The rearrangement links TRBV12-3 or TRBV12-4 to TRBJ2-3; TRBD1 agrees at 11 bases. The CDR3 sequence is 14 residues long. V dropped 9 bases and J dropped 3; count of bases not matched to a gene: 5.

As for this clonotype: This may arise from a read error, as a much more abundant clone is one base away. DNA of the CDR3: TGCAGTGTTCATAAGGCTAGCTTCGACGAGCAGTACTTC. This encodes CSVHKASFDEQYF. The chain couples TRBV20-1 to TRBJ2-1, with D possibly being TRBD2 (5 bases). The end of the DNA fits TRBJ2-7 better, so the J call may be wrong. The CDR3 has 13 amino acids. Germline V gene data show CDR1 as DFQATT and CDR2 as SNEGSKA (reference sequence).

This clonotype was observed a few times. The rearrangement links TRBV6-2 or TRBV6-3 to TRBJ1-5; D is uncertain. Trimming removed 4 bases at V and 1 base at J, with 14 bases between. This CDR3 has 16 residues. CDR1 and CDR2 (germline): MNHEY, SVGEGT. CDR3 residues: CASSLEGLGSNQPQHF. CDR3 coding DNA: TGTGCCAGCAGTTTAGAGGGCTTAGGCAGCAATCAGCCCCAGCATTTT.

Of note for this clonotype: A much larger clone lies a single base off, so this may be a read error. V is TRBV5-1 and J is TRBJ2-1; perhaps TRBD2 as D (6 bases). CDR1 and CDR2 (germline): SGHRS, YFSETQ. The length of the CDR3 is 15 residues. CDR3 region: CACSLEGGDYNEQFF. The CDR3 bases are TGCGCCTGCAGCTTGGAGGGCGGGGACTACAATGAGCAGTTCTTC.

In its sample, this clonotype was seen a few times. The chain couples TRBV5-1 to TRBJ2-3, with 14 bases that match TRBD2. Unmatched junction bases numbered 1, after V lost 7 bases and J lost 0 bases. The CDR3 length is 15 residues. Looked up from germline, CDR1 is SGHRS and CDR2 is YFSETQ. CDR3 residues: CASGLAGGSTDTQYF. The CDR3 DNA follows: TGCGCCAGCGGACTAGCGGGAGGTAGCACAGATACGCAGTATTTT.

This clonotype has a count of ten or more. The chain links TRBV7-3 to TRBJ2-5; D possibly uses TRBD1 or TRBD2 (5 bases each). Trimming pared 0 bases from V and 6 bases from J, leaving 14 bases between. Germline loops: CDR1 SGHTA, CDR2 FQGTGA. CDR3 size: 15 residues. The chain's CDR3 is CASSLTGVTGQTQYF. CDR3 in DNA: TGTGCCAGCAGCTTAACGGGGGTGACGGGGCAGACCCAGTACTTC.

This clonotype showed up just a few times. The V call is TRBV5-1, the J call TRBJ1-5, with D uncertain. The CDR3 has 16 residues. V lost 0 bases and J 0 bases, leaving 10 bases between the germline ends. CDR1 is SGHRS, CDR2 YFSETQ, per germline. CDR3 sequence reads: CASSLGELNSNQPQHF. CDR3 DNA sequence: TGCGCCAGCAGCTTGGGTGAACTCAATAGCAATCAGCCCCAGCATTTT.

The chain is built from TRBV5-4 and TRBJ1-6, with 10 bases fitting TRBD1. The CDR3 covers 17 residues. From germline, CDR1 is SGHNT and CDR2 YYREEE (reference sequence). V lost 4 bases, J lost 14 bases, and 18 bases stayed unmatched. CDR3 nucleotide sequence: TGTGCCAGCAGCCTGGGACAGGGGTCAATGGATTCATCGGCCCTCCACTTT. It encodes CASSLGQGSMDSSALHF.

There are a few counts of this clonotype. A read error may be the cause here, since a much bigger clone is one base away. The V gene is TRBV5-1, the J gene TRBJ2-5; D is unclear. The germline V gene has CDR1 SGHRS and CDR2 YFSETQ. The CDR3 sequence is 13 residues long. The CDR3 spells CAGSKDVQETQYF. CDR3 bases: TGCGCCGGCAGCAAGGACGTACAAGAGACCCAGTACTTC.